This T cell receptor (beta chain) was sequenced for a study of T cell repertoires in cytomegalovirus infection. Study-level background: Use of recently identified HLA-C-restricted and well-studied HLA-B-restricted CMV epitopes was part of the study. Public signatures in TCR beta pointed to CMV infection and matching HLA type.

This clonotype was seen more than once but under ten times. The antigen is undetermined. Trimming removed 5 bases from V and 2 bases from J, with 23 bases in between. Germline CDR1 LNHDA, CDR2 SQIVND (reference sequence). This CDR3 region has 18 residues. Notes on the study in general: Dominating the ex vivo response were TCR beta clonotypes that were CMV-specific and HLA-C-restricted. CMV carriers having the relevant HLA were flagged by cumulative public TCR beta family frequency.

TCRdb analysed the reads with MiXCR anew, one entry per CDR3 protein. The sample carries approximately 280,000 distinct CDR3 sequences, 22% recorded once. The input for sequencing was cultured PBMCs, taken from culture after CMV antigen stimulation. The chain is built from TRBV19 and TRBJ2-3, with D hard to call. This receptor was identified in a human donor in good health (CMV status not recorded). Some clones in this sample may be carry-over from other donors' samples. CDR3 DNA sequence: TGTGCCAGTAGTCTTGTCGGCACAAAGGCTGTTTACACAGATACGCAGTATTTT. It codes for CASSLVGTKAVYTDTQYF.